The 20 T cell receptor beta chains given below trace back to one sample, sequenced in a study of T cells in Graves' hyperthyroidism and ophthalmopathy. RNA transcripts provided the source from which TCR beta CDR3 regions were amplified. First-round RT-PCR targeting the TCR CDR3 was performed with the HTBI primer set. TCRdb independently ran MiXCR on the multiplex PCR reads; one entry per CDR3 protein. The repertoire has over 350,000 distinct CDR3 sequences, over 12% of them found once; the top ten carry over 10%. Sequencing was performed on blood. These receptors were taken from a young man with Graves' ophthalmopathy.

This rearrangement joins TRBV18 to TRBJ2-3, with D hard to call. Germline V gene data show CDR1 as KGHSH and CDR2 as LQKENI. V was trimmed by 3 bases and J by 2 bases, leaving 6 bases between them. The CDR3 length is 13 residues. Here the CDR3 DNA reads TGTGCCAGCTCACCGGCTAACACAGATACGCAGTATTTT. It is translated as CASSPANTDTQYF.

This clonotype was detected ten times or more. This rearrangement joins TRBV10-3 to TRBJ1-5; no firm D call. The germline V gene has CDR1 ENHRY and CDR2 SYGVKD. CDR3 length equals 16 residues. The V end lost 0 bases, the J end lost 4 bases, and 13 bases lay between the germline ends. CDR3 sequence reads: CAISESVRTDNQPQHF. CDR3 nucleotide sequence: TGTGCCATCAGTGAGTCCGTCCGGACGGATAATCAGCCCCAGCATTTT.

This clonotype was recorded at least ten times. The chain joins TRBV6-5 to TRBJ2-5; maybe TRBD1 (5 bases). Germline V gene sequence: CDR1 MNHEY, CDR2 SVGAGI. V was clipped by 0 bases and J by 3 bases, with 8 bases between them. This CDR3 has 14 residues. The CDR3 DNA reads TGTGCCAGCAGTTACTCACAGGTGGAAGAGACCCAGTACTTC. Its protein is CASSYSQVEETQYF.

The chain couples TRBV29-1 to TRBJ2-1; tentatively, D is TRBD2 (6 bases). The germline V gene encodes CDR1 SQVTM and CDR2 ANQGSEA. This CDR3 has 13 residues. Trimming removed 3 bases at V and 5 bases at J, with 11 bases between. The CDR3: CSVDGRGNNEQFF. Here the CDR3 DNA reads TGCAGCGTTGACGGGCGGGGTAACAATGAGCAGTTCTTC.

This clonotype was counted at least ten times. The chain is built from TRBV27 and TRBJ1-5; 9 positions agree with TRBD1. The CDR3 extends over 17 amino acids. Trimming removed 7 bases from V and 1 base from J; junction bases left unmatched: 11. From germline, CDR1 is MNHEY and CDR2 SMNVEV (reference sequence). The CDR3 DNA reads TGTGCCAGCAACAGTTTGGGGGGACAGGGAAGCAATCAGCCCCAGCATTTT. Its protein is CASNSLGGQGSNQPQHF.

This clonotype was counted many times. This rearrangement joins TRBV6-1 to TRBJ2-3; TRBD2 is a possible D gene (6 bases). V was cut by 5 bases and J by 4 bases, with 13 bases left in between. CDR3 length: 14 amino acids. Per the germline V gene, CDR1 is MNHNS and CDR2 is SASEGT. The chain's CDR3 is CASSPPGVADTQYF. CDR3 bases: TGTGCCAGCAGTCCCCCGGGGGTCGCAGATACGCAGTATTTT.

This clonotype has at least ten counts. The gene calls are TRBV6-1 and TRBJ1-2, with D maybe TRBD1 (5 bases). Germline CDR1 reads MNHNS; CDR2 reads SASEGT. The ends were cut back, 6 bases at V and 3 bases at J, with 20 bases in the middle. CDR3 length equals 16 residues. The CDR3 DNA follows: TGTGCCAGCAGGCCCACTTACCCCCGGACACACTATGGCTACACCTTC. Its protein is CASRPTYPRTHYGYTF.

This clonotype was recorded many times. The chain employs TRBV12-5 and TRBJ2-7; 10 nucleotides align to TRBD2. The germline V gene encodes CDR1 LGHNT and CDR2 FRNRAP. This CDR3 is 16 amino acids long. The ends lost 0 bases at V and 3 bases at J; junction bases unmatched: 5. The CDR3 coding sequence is TGTGCTAGTGGTTTGGTACTAGCGGGATCCTTCTACGAGCAGTACTTC. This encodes CASGLVLAGSFYEQYF.

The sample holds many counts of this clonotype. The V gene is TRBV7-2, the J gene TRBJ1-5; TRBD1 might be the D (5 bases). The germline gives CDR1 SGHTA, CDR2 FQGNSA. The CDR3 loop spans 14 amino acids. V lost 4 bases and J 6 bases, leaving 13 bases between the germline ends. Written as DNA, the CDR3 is TGTGCCAGCAGCTCCCCAGGGCTGGGTCAGCCCCAGCATTTT. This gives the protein CASSSPGLGQPQHF.

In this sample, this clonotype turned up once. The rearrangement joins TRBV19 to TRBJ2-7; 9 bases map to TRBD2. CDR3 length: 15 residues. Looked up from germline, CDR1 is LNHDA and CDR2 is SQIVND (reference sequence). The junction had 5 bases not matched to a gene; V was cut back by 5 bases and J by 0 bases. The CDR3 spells CASSLVAGASYEQYF. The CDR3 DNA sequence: TGTGCCAGTAGTTTGGTAGCGGGGGCCTCCTACGAGCAGTACTTC.

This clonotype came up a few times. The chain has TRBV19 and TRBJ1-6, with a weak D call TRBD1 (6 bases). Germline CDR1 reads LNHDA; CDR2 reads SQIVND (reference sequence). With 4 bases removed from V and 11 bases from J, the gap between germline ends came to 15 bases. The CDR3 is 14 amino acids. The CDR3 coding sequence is TGTGCCAGTAGTAGCCGGACAGCCGGGCCACCCCTCCACTTT. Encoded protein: CASSSRTAGPPLHF.

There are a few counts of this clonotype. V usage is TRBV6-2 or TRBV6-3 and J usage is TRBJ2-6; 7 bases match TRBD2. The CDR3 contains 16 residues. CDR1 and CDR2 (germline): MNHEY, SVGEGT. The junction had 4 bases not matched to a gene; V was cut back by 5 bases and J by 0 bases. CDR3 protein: CASSRGDYSGANVLTF. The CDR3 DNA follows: TGTGCCAGCAGTCGAGGGGACTACTCTGGGGCCAACGTCCTGACTTTC.

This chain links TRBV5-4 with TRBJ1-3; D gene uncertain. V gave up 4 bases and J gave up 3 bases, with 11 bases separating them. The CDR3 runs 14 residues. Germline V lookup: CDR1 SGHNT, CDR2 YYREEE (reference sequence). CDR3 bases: TGTGCCAGCAGCCCTGGGCAATTTGGAAACACCATATATTTT. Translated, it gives CASSPGQFGNTIYF. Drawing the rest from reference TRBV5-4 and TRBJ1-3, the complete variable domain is ETGVTQSPTHLIKTRGQQVTLRCSSQSGHNTVSWYQQALGQGPQFIFQYYREEENGRGNFPPRFSGLQFPNYSSELNVNALELDDSALYLCASSPGQFGNTIYFGEGSWLTVV.

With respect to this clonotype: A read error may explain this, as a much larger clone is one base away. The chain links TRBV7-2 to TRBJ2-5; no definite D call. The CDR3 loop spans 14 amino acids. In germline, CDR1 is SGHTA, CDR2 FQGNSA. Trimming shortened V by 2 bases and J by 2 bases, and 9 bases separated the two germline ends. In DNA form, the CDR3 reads TGTGCCAGCAGCTTATTCGACACGCAAGAGACCCAGTACTTC. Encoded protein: CASSLFDTQETQYF.

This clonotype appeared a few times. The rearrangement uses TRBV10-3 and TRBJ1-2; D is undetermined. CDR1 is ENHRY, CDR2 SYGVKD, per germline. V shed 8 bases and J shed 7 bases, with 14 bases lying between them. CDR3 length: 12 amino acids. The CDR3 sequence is CAIGEALGGYTF. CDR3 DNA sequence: TGTGCCATCGGAGAGGCATTGGGTGGCTACACCTTC.

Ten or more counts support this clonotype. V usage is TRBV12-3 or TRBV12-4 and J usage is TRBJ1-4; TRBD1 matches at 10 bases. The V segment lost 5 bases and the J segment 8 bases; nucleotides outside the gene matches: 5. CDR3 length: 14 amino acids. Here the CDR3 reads CASSPGQGREKLFF. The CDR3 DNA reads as TGTGCCAGCAGTCCGGGACAGGGGAGGGAAAAACTGTTTTTT.

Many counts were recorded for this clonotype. CDR3 residues: CASSLETEAFF. DNA of the CDR3: TGTGCCAGCAGCTTAGAAACTGAAGCTTTCTTT. The V and J genes are TRBV13 and TRBJ1-1; D is unresolved. The CDR3 sequence is 11 residues long. Trimming stripped 1 base from V and 5 bases from J, with 2 bases between. Germline V gives CDR1 PRHDT, CDR2 FYEKMQ (reference sequence).

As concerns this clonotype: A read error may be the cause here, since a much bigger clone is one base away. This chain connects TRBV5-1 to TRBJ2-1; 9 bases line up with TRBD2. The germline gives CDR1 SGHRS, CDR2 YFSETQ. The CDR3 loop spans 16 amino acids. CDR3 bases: TGCGCCAGCAGCTTGTCCCCGACTAGCGGCTACAATGAGCAGTCCTTC. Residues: CASSLSPTSGYNEQSF.

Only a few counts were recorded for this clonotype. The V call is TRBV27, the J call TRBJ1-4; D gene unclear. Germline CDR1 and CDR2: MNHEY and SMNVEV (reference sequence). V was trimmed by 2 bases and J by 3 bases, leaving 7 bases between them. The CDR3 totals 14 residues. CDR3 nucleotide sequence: TGTGCCAGCAGTTTAAGGGCATCTAATGAAAAACTGTTTTTT. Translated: CASSLRASNEKLFF.

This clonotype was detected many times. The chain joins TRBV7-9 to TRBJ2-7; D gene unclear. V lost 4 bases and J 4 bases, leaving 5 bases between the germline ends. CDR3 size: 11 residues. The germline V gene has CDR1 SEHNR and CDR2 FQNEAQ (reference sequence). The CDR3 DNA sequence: TGTGCCAGCAGCTCGGTTTACGAGCAGTACTTC. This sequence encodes CASSSVYEQYF.